Shown below are 31 T cell receptor beta chains from a single sample sequenced in a study of T cells in Graves' hyperthyroidism and ophthalmopathy. RNA transcripts yielded amplified TCR beta CDR3 regions. First-round RT-PCR with HTBI primers amplified the TCR CDR3 region. TCRdb independently ran MiXCR on the multiplex PCR reads; one entry per CDR3 protein. The table has some 800,000 distinct CDR3 sequences, over 35% seen once; the top ten hold around 9.3%. Sequenced input: blood. The receptors derive from a man younger than 35 with Graves' hyperthyroidism.

V gene TRBV5-1 combines with J gene TRBJ1-1, with no clear D. The V and J ends lost 0 bases and 4 bases respectively, with 16 bases between them. The CDR3 runs 16 residues. Germline V lookup: CDR1 SGHRS, CDR2 YFSETQ. CDR3 sequence: CASSLEVSVSTTEAFF. In DNA form, the CDR3 reads TGCGCCAGCAGCTTGGAGGTCTCCGTGAGTACCACTGAAGCTTTCTTT. The complete variable domain, with remaining parts taken from reference TRBV5-1 and TRBJ1-1, reads KAGVTQTPRYLIKTRGQQVTLSCSPISGHRSVSWYQQTPGQGLQFLFEYFSETQRNKGNFPGRFSGRQFSNSRSEMNVSTLELGDSALYLCASSLEVSVSTTEAFFGQGTRLTVV.

This clonotype was recorded many times. DNA of the CDR3: TGTGCCAGCAGTGCCGGGACAGGTAGTCAGCCCCAGCATTTT. Translating it yields CASSAGTGSQPQHF. The chain employs TRBV2 and TRBJ1-5; 8 nucleotides agree with TRBD1. V shed 4 bases and J 6 bases; nucleotides not matched to a gene: 5. In germline, CDR1 is SNHLY, CDR2 FYNNEI. The CDR3 extends over 14 amino acids.

This clonotype appeared many times. V usage is TRBV7-6 and J usage is TRBJ2-5; 8 nucleotides match TRBD1. The CDR3 runs 15 residues. Losses at the gene ends were 2 bases for V and 5 bases for J; bases not matched to a gene: 7. Germline-derived CDR1 and CDR2 are SGHVS and FNYEAQ. In nucleotides, the CDR3 is TGTGCCAGCAGCTTACCTGGACAGGGCGGGGAGACCCAGTACTTC. Amino acids: CASSLPGQGGETQYF.

About this clonotype itself: A much more abundant neighbour one base away suggests this may be a read error. The chain carries TRBV19 and TRBJ1-2; 9 positions match TRBD1. CDR3 length equals 14 residues. CDR1 and CDR2 from the germline V gene are LNHDA and SQIVND (reference sequence). CDR3 sequence reads: CASSMDRGDYGHTF. As DNA, the CDR3 is TGTGCCAGTAGTATGGACAGGGGTGACTATGGCCACACCTTC.

The chain uses TRBV12-3 or TRBV12-4 and TRBJ1-1; TRBD1 is a possible D gene (6 bases). This CDR3 region has 14 residues. The V end was cut by 3 bases, the J end by 2 bases, with 10 bases between. The CDR3 loop reads CASSFLQGNTEAFF. The DNA of the CDR3 is TGTGCCAGCAGTTTCTTACAGGGAAACACTGAAGCTTTCTTT.

This clonotype was recorded at least ten times. This rearrangement joins TRBV20-1 to TRBJ2-7; 9 nucleotides line up with TRBD2. Germline assignment: CDR1 DFQATT and CDR2 SNEGSKA (reference sequence). This CDR3 spans 13 amino acids. V lost 2 bases, J lost 5 bases, and 4 bases stayed unmatched. This CDR3 reads CSARLAGMDEQYF. The CDR3 bases are TGCAGTGCTAGACTAGCGGGGATGGACGAGCAGTACTTC.

This clonotype was recorded many times. V gene TRBV10-2 combines with J gene TRBJ1-2, with a weak D call TRBD1 (5 bases). The CDR3 covers 14 residues. With 5 bases removed from V and 5 bases from J, the gap between germline ends came to 15 bases. The germline V gene has CDR1 WSHSY and CDR2 SAAADI. CDR3 bases: TGCGCCAGCAGTCCCACCCAGGGCGGTTATGGCTACACCTTC. This sequence encodes CASSPTQGGYGYTF.

The chain uses TRBV4-1 and TRBJ2-5; D is unresolved. The CDR3 is 15 amino acids. Trimming stripped 0 bases from V and 1 base from J, with 9 bases between. CDR1 MGHRA and CDR2 YSYEKL come from the germline V gene. CDR3 sequence reads: CASSQDLTLQETQYF. CDR3 sequence (DNA): TGCGCCAGCAGCCAAGATCTGACACTCCAAGAGACCCAGTACTTC.

This clonotype was seen a few times. The rearrangement links TRBV20-1 to TRBJ1-2, with 8 nucleotides matching TRBD1. Germline V gives CDR1 DFQATT, CDR2 SNEGSKA (reference sequence). After removal of 0 bases from V and 6 bases from J, the junction contained 3 bases not matched to a gene. The CDR3 runs 13 residues. Here the CDR3 DNA reads TGCAGTGCTAGAGATGGGACAGGTGATGGCTACACCTTC. It translates to CSARDGTGDGYTF.

Points on this clonotype: The junction shows a germline mismatch at one end, possibly a read error. The chain uses TRBV9 and TRBJ2-5; possible D gene TRBD1, 5 bases. The CDR3 is made up of 14 amino acids. The V gene's germline CDR1 is SGDLS and CDR2 YYNGEE. The CDR3 nucleotides read TGCGCCAGCAGCCAAGAAGGGGCCCAAGAGACCCAGTACTTC. Translating gives CASSQEGAQETQYF.

This clonotype was detected ten times or more. The gene calls are TRBV19 and TRBJ1-1; tentative D call: TRBD1 (5 bases). The germline V gene encodes CDR1 LNHDA and CDR2 SQIVND (reference sequence). The ends were cut back, 1 base at V and 7 bases at J, with 13 bases in the middle. This CDR3 spans 14 amino acids. CDR3 DNA: TGTGCCAGTAGTATAGTAGAGGGCCAGGGTGAAGCTTTCTTT. This translates into CASSIVEGQGEAFF.

Only a few counts were recorded for this clonotype. The chain is built from TRBV7-8 and TRBJ1-2; 7 positions match TRBD1. Germline V gene data show CDR1 as SGHVS and CDR2 as FQNEAQ. CDR3 length: 15 residues. The V segment lost 2 bases and the J segment 6 bases; nucleotides outside the gene matches: 9. The CDR3 DNA sequence: TGTGCCAGCAGCTTATATCTTACAGGGGAACATGGCTACACCTTC. Protein: CASSLYLTGEHGYTF. The full variable domain, completed using reference TRBV7-8 and TRBJ1-2, is GAGVSQSPRYKVAKRGQDVALRCDPISGHVSLFWYQQALGQGPEFLTYFQNEAQLDKSGLPSDRFFAERPEGSVSTLKIQRTQQEDSAVYLCASSLYLTGEHGYTFGSGTRLTVV.

This sequence joins TRBV29-1 and TRBJ1-2, with D possibly TRBD1 on 6 matching bases. This CDR3 comprises 16 residues. The V end was cut by 6 bases, the J end by 7 bases, with 27 bases between. CDR1 and CDR2 (germline): SQVTM, ANQGSEA. The DNA of the CDR3 is TGCAGCGTCCCGGCAGGGGAGACCGGGGGCGTAGGTGGCTACACCTTC. Protein sequence: CSVPAGETGGVGGYTF. Full variable domain (rest looked up from reference TRBV29-1 and TRBJ1-2): SAVISQKPSRDICQRGTSLTIQCQVDSQVTMMFWYRQQPGQSLTLIATANQGSEATYESGFVIDKFPISRPNLTFSTLTVSNMSPEDSSIYLCSVPAGETGGVGGYTFGSGTRLTVV.

This chain joins TRBV2 and TRBJ1-2; 9 nucleotides align to TRBD1. CDR1 is SNHLY, CDR2 FYNNEI, per germline. This CDR3 region has 15 residues. V lost 2 bases and J lost 8; bases outside the gene matches: 9. CDR3 in amino acids: CASSETGGSPLGYTF. CDR3 nucleotide sequence: TGTGCCAGCAGTGAAACAGGGGGCTCTCCTTTGGGCTACACCTTC.

The gene calls are TRBV2 and TRBJ2-2; 9 nucleotides match TRBD2. This CDR3 comprises 16 residues. V gave up 6 bases and J gave up 6 bases; unmatched junction bases: 11. CDR1 is SNHLY and CDR2 is FYNNEI in the germline V gene. CDR3 in DNA: TGTGCCAGCAGCCACGGTCCCGGGACTAGCTCCGGGGAGCTGTTTTTT. Protein: CASSHGPGTSSGELFF. The full variable domain, in which reference TRBV2 and TRBJ2-2 provide the parts outside the CDR3, is EPEVTQTPSHQVTQMGQEVILRCVPISNHLYFYWYRQILGQKVEFLVSFYNNEISEKSEIFDDQFSVERPDGSNFTLKIRSTKLEDSAMYFCASSHGPGTSSGELFFGEGSRLTVL.

There are a few counts of this clonotype. The chain has TRBV7-3 and TRBJ2-2, with 12 bases lining up with TRBD2. V gave up 5 bases and J gave up 3 bases; unmatched junction bases: 4. The CDR3 runs to 16 residues. The germline gives CDR1 SGHTA, CDR2 FQGTGA. For the CDR3, the DNA is TGTGCCAGCAGCCCGGGACTAGCGGGCGACACCGGGGAGCTGTTTTTT. Its protein is CASSPGLAGDTGELFF.

This clonotype turned up a few times. V is TRBV12-3 or TRBV12-4 and J is TRBJ1-5; no firm D call. The CDR3 spans 13 residues. Trimming left V 5 bases short and J 3 bases short, with 8 bases between. The CDR3 DNA sequence: TGTGCCAGCAGTCGGGCCTTCAATCAGCCCCAGCATTTT. Translating it yields CASSRAFNQPQHF.

Note on this clonotype: This may be a read error: a much more frequent sequence differs by one nucleotide. The chain uses TRBV9 and TRBJ2-5; 8 bases match TRBD2. CDR3 length equals 15 residues. In germline, CDR1 is SGDLS, CDR2 YYNGEE. The CDR3 nucleotides are TGTGCCGGCAGCGCGACTAGCGCTAACCAAGAGACCCAGTACTTC. Translation: CAGSATSANQETQYF. Complete variable domain (other parts from reference TRBV9 and TRBJ2-5): DSGVTQTPKHLITATGQRVTLRCSPRSGDLSVYWYQQSLDQGLQFLIQYYNGEERAKGNILERFSAQQFPDLHSELNLSSLELGDSALYFCAGSATSANQETQYFGPGTRLLVL.

J is TRBJ1-2 and V is TRBV18, with D unresolved. Trimming shortened V by 3 bases and J by 8 bases, and 13 bases separated the two germline ends. The germline gives CDR1 KGHSH, CDR2 LQKENI. This CDR3 spans 13 amino acids. CDR3 nucleotide sequence: TGTGCCAGCTCACCGGCCGGGGAGAGGGGCTACACCTTC. The encoded protein is CASSPAGERGYTF.

This clonotype was detected only a few times. The chain uses TRBV6-5 and TRBJ1-1; D is undetermined. The V gene lost 5 bases and the J gene lost 10 bases, with 23 bases spanning the gap. Germline V lookup: CDR1 MNHEY, CDR2 SVGAGI. The CDR3 totals 15 residues. CDR3 amino acids: CASSVSRVPVAGAFF. The CDR3 DNA follows: TGTGCCAGCAGTGTCTCCCGCGTACCTGTGGCCGGAGCTTTCTTT.

This clonotype has just a few counts. This chain links TRBV15 with TRBJ2-4; TRBD1 matches 8 bases. The CDR3 loop spans 16 amino acids. Trimming removed 5 bases from V and 8 bases from J; junction bases left unmatched: 14. The germline V gene has CDR1 LNHNV and CDR2 YYDKDF (reference sequence). The CDR3 nucleotides read TGTGCCACCAGCCGGACCACCGGACAGGGTCCGGACATTCAGTACTTC. The encoded protein is CATSRTTGQGPDIQYF.

The J gene is TRBJ1-1, the V gene TRBV5-1; TRBD1 matches at 9 bases. The trim removed 2 bases at V and 11 bases at J, leaving 16 bases unmatched. CDR1 and CDR2 from the germline V gene are SGHRS and YFSETQ. The CDR3 covers 16 residues. This CDR3 is CASSLQGADSIDPAFF. CDR3 DNA sequence: TGCGCCAGCAGCTTACAGGGGGCCGACTCTATTGATCCCGCTTTCTTT.

This chain uses TRBV24-1 with TRBJ1-6; 8 nucleotides align to TRBD1. This CDR3 contains 18 residues. V gave up 4 bases and J gave up 9 bases; unmatched junction bases: 16. Germline V lookup: CDR1 KGHDR, CDR2 SFDVKD. DNA for the CDR3: TGTGCCACCAGTGAACCAGGACAGGGAGCGGTCGGAAGTTCACCCCTCCACTTT. This sequence encodes CATSEPGQGAVGSSPLHF.

At least ten counts were recorded for this clonotype. The chain combines TRBV7-2 with TRBJ2-7; D not certain. This CDR3 is 12 amino acids long. In germline, CDR1 is SGHTA, CDR2 FQGNSA. V was pared by 4 bases and J by 5 bases, with 9 bases between. CDR3 in amino acids: CASSSDANEQYF. CDR3 nucleotide sequence: TGTGCCAGCAGCTCAGACGCAAACGAGCAGTACTTC.

The chain combines TRBV7-9 with TRBJ2-2; D unresolved. V was shortened by 2 bases and J by 4 bases, with 5 bases between the two germline ends. The germline CDR1 and CDR2 sequences are SEHNR and FQNEAQ (reference sequence). The CDR3 sequence is 13 residues long. CDR3: CASSLFPTGELFF. CDR3 in DNA: TGTGCCAGCAGCTTATTCCCCACCGGGGAGCTGTTTTTT.

The CDR3, as DNA: TGTGCCAGCAGTCCGGGAGGCGGGGAGGCCGAGCAGTACTTC. This encodes CASSPGGGEAEQYF. The chain recombines TRBV5-4 with TRBJ2-7; 7 nucleotides agree with TRBD2. Per germline, CDR1 SGHNT and CDR2 YYREEE (reference sequence). There are 14 residues in the CDR3. Losses at the gene ends were 5 bases for V and 6 bases for J; bases not matched to a gene: 11.

The table lists this clonotype with a few counts. The rearrangement uses TRBV14 and TRBJ2-7, with D tentatively TRBD1 or TRBD2 (5 bases each). This CDR3 contains 14 residues. Germline CDR1 and CDR2: SGHDN and FVKESK. The germline V and J ends were trimmed by 1 base and 4 bases, with 11 bases remaining between them. As DNA, the CDR3 is TGTGCCAGCAGCCAAGGGTGGGGGAGTTACGAGCAGTACTTC. Translation gives CASSQGWGSYEQYF.

The chain links TRBV29-1 to TRBJ2-7; the D gene is possibly TRBD2 (6 bases). V was clipped by 1 base and J by 10 bases, with 17 bases between them. This CDR3 spans 13 amino acids. Germline-derived CDR1 and CDR2 are SQVTM and ANQGSEA. DNA of the CDR3: TGCAGCGTTGAAGGGGGCGGAGGGGTAGATCAGTACTTC. Encoded protein: CSVEGGGGVDQYF.

This clonotype has ten or more counts. The chain couples TRBV9 to TRBJ1-2, with a tentative D call TRBD1 (6 bases). Trimming removed 5 bases from V and 0 bases from J, with 14 bases in between. This CDR3 spans 15 amino acids. Germline CDR1 SGDLS, CDR2 YYNGEE. As DNA, the CDR3 is TGTGCCAGCAGTTCCGGGACATTAGCTAACTATGGCTACACCTTC. The encoded protein is CASSSGTLANYGYTF.

The chain joins TRBV7-2 to TRBJ1-1, with D possibly matching TRBD1 (5 bases). V lost 5 bases and J lost 0, with 13 bases in between. This CDR3 is built from 15 residues. The germline gives CDR1 SGHTA, CDR2 FQGNSA. The DNA for the CDR3 is TGTGCCAGCAGCCTAGAAAGGGACTTGAACACTGAAGCTTTCTTT. It codes for CASSLERDLNTEAFF.

This sequence joins TRBV10-3 and TRBJ1-2, with a tentative D call TRBD1 (6 bases). The germline CDR1 and CDR2 sequences are ENHRY and SYGVKD. V gave up 5 bases and J gave up 4 bases, with 11 bases separating them. This CDR3 region has 13 residues. For the CDR3, the DNA is TGTGCCATCAGTCGGGACAAAACCTATGGCTACACCTTC. Its translation is CAISRDKTYGYTF.